This T cell receptor (beta chain) originates from a study of blood T cell repertoires in COVID-19 (TCRdb year 2020). Turning to the overall study: Samples from collaborators originated in the United States, Italy and Spain and spanned both the acute and convalescent phases of COVID-19. The samples were drawn from two sources: the first 160 participants of the ongoing ImmuneRACE study, and some 1,300 subjects contributed by 6 global collaborators. The prospective study material was composed of cDNA or gDNA derived from T cells, B-cell-depleted T cells, or PBMCs. Where HLA class I and class II types were available, the types were taken from metadata supplied by the sample provider, not from assay-based typing. The repertoires were released in a freely available public database intended as a resource for research on the immune response to SARS-CoV-2. The dataset comprised deeply sampled blood TCRbeta repertoires from subjects exposed to, actively infected with, or recovered from COVID-19. A de-identified subject ID, COVID-19 status, age in years and sex were almost always included in the sample metadata. What the authors observed across the whole study: The amount of clinical and demographic metadata varied by source and participant and was provided uncurated.

The germline V gene gives CDR1 as ENHRY and CDR2 as SYGVKD. Reading from cysteine to phenylalanine, the CDR3 counts 15 amino acids. The retained sequence is limited to the CDR3, 45 bases, with the frame set at the first base. V is trimmed back by 0 bases and J by 7 bases, and the junction contains 7 bases that no gene match accounts for. The immunoSEQ Assay, a bias-controlled multiplex PCR, was used to amplify TCRbeta CDR3 regions from genomic DNA. In the source study's methods: Nucleated cell counts per sample were estimated from amplification of reference gene primers within the assay. To quantify the absolute abundance of each unique TCRbeta CDR3 rearrangement, sequence reads were collapsed and filtered. For each sample, productive Simpson clonality was calculated as the square root of Simpson's diversity index over productive rearrangements. TCRdb holds this immuneACCESS table with in-frame rearrangements only. Some clones are missing; in checked studies, unresolved V genes explain under half, and the rest has no known cause. The V and J calls and the clone size are those of that table, but D and trimming were determined from the DNA. Across this sample there are 300,000 to 350,000 clones, with around 89% seen only once. The ten top clones hold 1.5% to 2% of the sample.

One collaborating source in Seattle enrolled patients while the patients were actively infected and followed the patients over time throughout the course of disease. Collaborating institutions collected whole blood in K2EDTA tubes following their own protocols. For TCRbeta analysis, collaborator samples were shipped as frozen whole blood, as isolated PBMCs, or as DNA extracted from either sample type. The sample holds one count of this clone. Its antigen specificity is not known. Base qualities are not at hand, and no much larger clone is one base apart. The TCR originated in a woman in her twenties or thirties with COVID-19, enrolled during active disease. The specimen sequenced was peripheral blood. This receptor chain uses TRBV10-3 and TRBJ2-5, with TRBD2 matching 8 junction bases. The bases read TGTGCCATCAGTGAGTCAACCGGGACTAGTGGGACCCAGTACTTC. Its protein reads: CAISESTGTSGTQYF.